The 26 T cell receptor beta chains below were found in one sample sequenced in a study of cytomegalovirus exposure and HLA in healthy donors. 13 Jbeta primers and 60 Vbeta primers were used for the PCR. TCRdb keeps only in-frame clones here, not all; method: immunoSEQ multiplex PCR. This table holds around 89,000 clones, approximately 84% found once. Sample: PBMCs. The receptor set was obtained from a girl aged 2 to 9 in good health and CMV-seropositive.

This chain connects TRBV7-9 to TRBJ1-5; D gene ambiguous. Between the trimmed V and J ends, which lost 1 base and 3 bases, there was a span of 7 bases. The CDR3 runs 14 residues. In germline, CDR1 is SEHNR, CDR2 FQNEAQ (reference sequence). The CDR3 spells CASSLVGLNQPQHF. The CDR3 DNA is TGTGCCAGCAGCTTAGTAGGACTCAATCAGCCCCAGCATTTT.

This clone appeared a single time. The chain is built from TRBV6-1 and TRBJ2-7; possible D gene TRBD2, 6 bases. The CDR3 extends over 15 amino acids. Germline values: CDR1 MNHNS, CDR2 SASEGT. V lost 3 bases and J lost 0, with 12 bases in between. CDR3 nucleotides: TGTGCCAGCAGTGAGGGACTTCGGGTCTCCTACGAGCAGTACTTC. Translated, it gives CASSEGLRVSYEQYF.

CDR3 coding DNA: TGTGCCACCCAAGACAGAGAATACGAGCAGTACTTC. Protein product: CATQDREYEQYF. The chain uses TRBV15 and TRBJ2-7, with TRBD1 as a possible D gene (5 bases). Germline V gene data show CDR1 as LNHNV and CDR2 as YYDKDF (reference sequence). Trimming removed 8 bases at V and 4 bases at J, with 12 bases between. The CDR3 is made up of 12 amino acids.

This rearrangement joins TRBV27 to TRBJ1-1, with D unresolved. Trimming removed 3 bases from V and 1 base from J, with 6 bases in between. This CDR3 contains 13 residues. Germline V gene sequence: CDR1 MNHEY, CDR2 SMNVEV (reference sequence). The CDR3: CASSLAWNTEAFF. In DNA, the CDR3 is TGTGCCAGCAGTTTGGCCTGGAACACTGAAGCTTTCTTT.

In its sample, this clone was seen a few times. J is TRBJ2-6 and V is TRBV10-3; D unclear. Germline V lookup: CDR1 ENHRY, CDR2 SYGVKD. CDR3 size: 18 residues. Trimming took 5 bases from V and 0 from J, leaving 17 bases between them. For the CDR3, the DNA is TGTGCCATCAGTCCCTATACGAAGACAAGCTCTGGGGCCAACGTCCTGACTTTC. Protein sequence: CAISPYTKTSSGANVLTF.

This clone was seen a handful of times. J is TRBJ2-1 and V is TRBV28; 11 nucleotides agree with TRBD2. CDR3 length: 16 residues. Germline V lookup: CDR1 MDHEN, CDR2 SYDVKM. The J segment lost 5 bases and the V segment lost 5 bases, leaving 8 bases of the junction unmatched. The CDR3 DNA reads as TGTGCCAGCAGTGTGACTAGCGGGAATGTCCACAATGAGCAGTTCTTC. Translation: CASSVTSGNVHNEQFF.

The J gene is TRBJ2-1, the V gene TRBV4-1; 8 nucleotides align to TRBD2. This CDR3 is 16 amino acids long. Germline-derived CDR1 and CDR2 are MGHRA and YSYEKL. V shed 0 bases and J 6 bases; nucleotides not matched to a gene: 7. CDR3 nucleotide sequence: TGCGCCAGCAGCCAAGATCAGTACAGCGGGAGCAATGAGCAGTTCTTC. The encoded protein is CASSQDQYSGSNEQFF.

The gene calls are TRBV7-6 and TRBJ1-2; a possible D gene is TRBD1 (5 bases). Germline-derived CDR1 and CDR2 are SGHVS and FNYEAQ. The CDR3 has 14 amino acids. Between the trimmed V and J ends, which lost 3 bases and 6 bases, there was a span of 14 bases. The CDR3 DNA reads TGTGCCAGCAGCTTGGGGCAGGAAGGCAATGGCTACACCTTC. Encoded protein: CASSLGQEGNGYTF.

The chain recombines TRBV5-1 with TRBJ2-7, with TRBD1 matching over 9 bases. V gave up 3 bases and J gave up 7 bases; unmatched junction bases: 8. Per germline, CDR1 SGHRS and CDR2 YFSETQ. There are 14 residues in the CDR3. As DNA, the CDR3 is TGCGCCAGCAGCTGGAAAGGACAGGGGACGGAGCAGTACTTC. Amino acids: CASSWKGQGTEQYF.

The genes are TRBV27 and TRBJ2-2; D is undetermined. Trimming removed 6 bases at V and 0 bases at J, with 8 bases between. The CDR3 length is 14 residues. Germline V CDR1 and CDR2: MNHEY, SMNVEV (reference sequence). CDR3 protein: CASRFLSNTGELFF. CDR3 bases: TGTGCCAGCAGGTTTCTATCGAACACCGGGGAGCTGTTTTTT.

The chain has TRBV29-1 and TRBJ1-2; 7 nucleotides match TRBD1. CDR3 length equals 13 residues. From germline, CDR1 is SQVTM and CDR2 ANQGSEA. V lost 6 bases to trimming and J lost 1 base; unmatched junction nucleotides: 5. As DNA, the CDR3 is TGCAGCGTACCCGGGACAGATAACTATGGCTACACCTTC. It translates to CSVPGTDNYGYTF.

This clone was observed a handful of times. The rearrangement links TRBV25-1 to TRBJ1-2; 9 bases line up with TRBD1. Unmatched junction bases numbered 6, after V lost 6 bases and J lost 7 bases. CDR3 size: 13 residues. The germline gives CDR1 MGHDK, CDR2 SYGVNS. Written as DNA, the CDR3 is TGTGCCAGCAGCGGGCGGGGACAGGGTGGCTACACCTTC. As protein: CASSGRGQGGYTF.

The rearrangement uses TRBV2 and TRBJ1-5; 7 nucleotides agree with TRBD1. J was trimmed by 1 base and V by 6 bases; bases with no gene match: 9. This CDR3 region has 16 residues. Looked up from germline, CDR1 is SNHLY and CDR2 is FYNNEI. The CDR3 DNA reads as TGTGCCAGCAGGGCCAATACAGGGGCGAGCAATCAGCCCCAGCATTTT. It codes for CASRANTGASNQPQHF.

There are many counts of this clone. The rearrangement links TRBV4-2 to TRBJ1-4; possibly TRBD1 for D (6 bases). The germline V gene has CDR1 LGHNA and CDR2 YNFKEQ. The V end was cut by 1 base, the J end by 7 bases, with 13 bases between. There are 15 residues in the CDR3. The CDR3 bases are TGTGCCAGCAGCCAAGGTGGCCAGGGGATTGAAAAACTGTTTTTT. Its translation: CASSQGGQGIEKLFF.

The chain carries TRBV11-2 and TRBJ1-1, with TRBD1 as a possible D gene (5 bases). Trimming shortened V by 2 bases and J by 1 base, and 11 bases separated the two germline ends. This CDR3 region has 15 residues. From germline, CDR1 is SGHAT and CDR2 FQNNGV. In nucleotides, the CDR3 is TGTGCCAGCAGCTTACTTGGAGACAGGAACACTGAAGCTTTCTTT. It codes for CASSLLGDRNTEAFF.

This chain links TRBV2 with TRBJ1-2, with D possibly matching TRBD1 (5 bases). Trimming left V 1 base short and J 3 bases short, with 9 bases between. The CDR3 runs 14 residues. Germline V CDR1 and CDR2: SNHLY, FYNNEI. CDR3 in amino acids: CASSEEGLYYGYTF. The CDR3 DNA reads as TGTGCCAGCAGTGAAGAGGGGCTTTACTATGGCTACACCTTC.

The chain employs TRBV4-1 and TRBJ2-1; 9 bases align to TRBD2. Unmatched junction bases numbered 11, after V lost 4 bases and J lost 4 bases. CDR1 MGHRA and CDR2 YSYEKL come from the germline V gene. The CDR3 is made up of 17 amino acids. CDR3 sequence reads: CASSRIVAGEGYNEQFF. CDR3 DNA sequence: TGCGCCAGCAGCCGAATCGTAGCGGGAGAAGGGTACAATGAGCAGTTCTTC.

The rearrangement joins TRBV2 to TRBJ2-7; 7 bases are shared with TRBD1. This CDR3 comprises 14 residues. In germline, CDR1 is SNHLY, CDR2 FYNNEI. V was clipped by 8 bases and J by 2 bases; unmatched bases: 9. The CDR3 bases are TGTGCCAGCCTGAATACCGGGACAGCCTACGAGCAGTACTTC. It specifies CASLNTGTAYEQYF.

The chain recombines TRBV30 with TRBJ1-4; D unresolved. Germline-derived CDR1 and CDR2 are GTSNPN and SVGIG (reference sequence). The length of the CDR3 is 13 residues. Trimming shortened V by 6 bases and J by 0 bases, and 8 bases separated the two germline ends. CDR3 nucleotides: TGTGCCTGTATTGTTGCAACTAATGAAAAACTGTTTTTT. Its translation is CACIVATNEKLFF.

J is TRBJ1-2 and V is TRBV2; D remains ambiguous. Germline V CDR1 and CDR2: SNHLY, FYNNEI. The CDR3 consists of 12 residues. V was cut by 7 bases and J by 0 bases, with 6 bases left in between. The CDR3 sequence is CASKAANYGYTF. The CDR3 DNA follows: TGTGCCAGCAAGGCGGCTAACTATGGCTACACCTTC.

The gene calls are TRBV7-9 and TRBJ2-4, with D possibly matching TRBD2 (5 bases). The CDR3 length is 14 residues. V lost 5 bases and J lost 6, with 14 bases in between. In germline, CDR1 is SEHNR, CDR2 FQNEAQ (reference sequence). In DNA form, the CDR3 reads TGTGCCAGCAGCCCTACCACCGGGGTAAACATTCAGTACTTC. Translation gives CASSPTTGVNIQYF.

The chain carries TRBV28 and TRBJ2-2; TRBD2 aligns across 8 bases. The V gene end was trimmed by 6 bases and the J gene end by 3 bases; junction bases not matched to a gene: 9. Germline V gives CDR1 MDHEN, CDR2 SYDVKM. The CDR3 is made up of 16 amino acids. This chain's CDR3 is CASSPPTGGDTGELFF. The DNA of the CDR3 is TGTGCCAGCAGCCCCCCTACCGGGGGGGACACCGGGGAGCTGTTTTTT.

The chain employs TRBV7-2 and TRBJ2-7; 10 nucleotides align to TRBD2. There are 15 residues in the CDR3. J lost 2 bases, V lost 5 bases, and 6 bases had no gene match. Germline loops: CDR1 SGHTA, CDR2 FQGNSA. The CDR3 nucleotides are TGTGCCAGCAGCCGCCCTAGCGGGGGAACCTACGAGCAGTACTTC. Translated: CASSRPSGGTYEQYF.

The chain uses TRBV19 and TRBJ2-7, with 11 bases identical to TRBD1. In germline, CDR1 is LNHDA, CDR2 SQIVND (reference sequence). The CDR3 spans 16 residues. Trimming took 5 bases from V and 7 from J; bases not matched to a gene: 13. Written as DNA, the CDR3 is TGTGCCAGTAGTTTGCGTTCAGGACAGGGGGCCGGAGAGCAGTACTTC. It translates to CASSLRSGQGAGEQYF.

The CDR3 loop is CASSSTGDPGELFF. The CDR3 region has the DNA TGTGCCAGCAGCTCAACGGGAGACCCCGGGGAGCTGTTTTTT. This rearrangement joins TRBV7-9 to TRBJ2-2, with TRBD2 as a possible D gene (6 bases). Germline V gives CDR1 SEHNR, CDR2 FQNEAQ (reference sequence). This CDR3 is 14 amino acids long. The V end was cut by 4 bases, the J end by 6 bases, with 12 bases between.

The chain uses TRBV28 and TRBJ1-2; 8 positions match TRBD1. The V gene end was trimmed by 5 bases and the J gene end by 3 bases; junction bases not matched to a gene: 2. In germline, CDR1 is MDHEN, CDR2 SYDVKM. The CDR3 contains 13 residues. The CDR3 reads CASSKDRDYGYTF. CDR3 DNA sequence: TGTGCCAGCAGTAAGGACAGGGACTATGGCTACACCTTC.